The rows below give T cell receptor beta chains drawn from one sample of a study of blood T cell repertoires in COVID-19. The table came from immunoSEQ multiplex PCR; TCRdb's copy has only in-frame clones and leaves some out. The sample lists about 40,000 clones, just under 85% seen once, with 2% to 3% in the top ten. The sequenced sample consisted of peripheral blood. These receptors originate from an older woman with acute or convalescent COVID-19. Both conserved end residues are part of each CDR3. A D gene is named only where the DNA matches it firmly. Only some rows state a clone size, as once, few, many or a class for expanded clones.

j_call d_call v_call clone_size cdr3_aa cdr3_nt
TRBJ1-1 - TRBV6-5 - CASSSQGPEQQAFF TGTGCCAGCAGTTCCCAGGGGCCGGAACAACAAGCTTTCTTT
TRBJ2-4 - TRBV4-1 - CASSRGFSRDSIAKNIQYF TGCGCCAGCAGCCGGGGATTCTCCCGGGACTCAATAGCCAAAAACATTCAGTACTTC
TRBJ2-3 - TRBV9 - CASSVSGDTQYF TGTGCCAGCAGCGTTTCGGGAGATACGCAGTATTTT
TRBJ2-2 - TRBV9 - CASGRGSNTGELFF TGTGCCAGCGGTCGGGGGTCGAACACCGGGGAGCTGTTTTTT
TRBJ1-4 - TRBV11-2 - CASSLDDRQATNEKLFF TGTGCCAGCAGCTTAGATGACAGACAGGCAACTAATGAAAAACTGTTTTTT
TRBJ2-1 - TRBV5-1 - CASSLALRAGLDEQFF TGCGCCAGCAGCTTGGCCCTGAGGGCAGGTTTGGATGAGCAGTTCTTC
TRBJ2-1 TRBD1 TRBV19 - CASSGDRGHEQFF TGTGCCAGTAGTGGGGACAGGGGCCATGAGCAGTTCTTC
TRBJ1-5 - TRBV28 - CASRSSNQPQHF TGTGCCAGCAGGAGTAGCAATCAGCCCCAGCATTTT
TRBJ2-2 - TRBV2 medium-sized CASSEGAGGELFF TGTGCCAGCAGTGAAGGAGCGGGCGGGGAGCTGTTTTTT
TRBJ1-1 - TRBV2 - CASREESGRTEAFF TGTGCCAGCAGAGAAGAATCTGGTAGAACTGAAGCTTTCTTT
TRBJ1-1 - TRBV27 - CASSSPGHMNTEAFF TGTGCCAGCAGTTCGCCGGGACATATGAACACTGAAGCTTTCTTT
TRBJ2-3 TRBD1 TRBV6-4 - CASSRQGAGRDTQYF TGTGCCAGCAGTCGACAGGGGGCAGGTCGGGATACGCAGTATTTT
TRBJ2-5 - TRBV18 - CASSPGVLGNLQETQYF TGTGCCAGCTCACCAGGCGTTCTAGGAAACCTACAAGAGACCCAGTACTTC
TRBJ2-1 TRBD2 TRBV3-1/TRBV3-2 - CASSPSSGRKQFF TGTGCCAGCAGCCCCAGTAGCGGGAGGAAGCAGTTCTTC
TRBJ2-3 TRBD1 TRBV29-1 - CSVHHPGTGGRADTQYF TGCAGCGTCCATCACCCCGGGACAGGGGGCCGTGCAGATACGCAGTATTTT
TRBJ2-1 - TRBV30 few CAWTPPGYNEQFF TGTGCCTGGACACCGCCCGGCTACAATGAGCAGTTCTTC
TRBJ1-2 - TRBV29-1 few CSVVASYGYTF TGCAGCGTTGTGGCTAGCTATGGCTACACCTTC
TRBJ1-5 TRBD1 TRBV6-6 - CASSRSGGGTAYSLSNQPQHF TGTGCCAGCAGCCGATCAGGGGGCGGGACAGCTTATTCCCTTAGCAATCAGCCCCAGCATTTT
TRBJ2-7 TRBD1 TRBV2 - CASSGQGYEQYF TGTGCCAGCAGTGGACAGGGGTACGAGCAGTACTTC
TRBJ1-3 TRBD1 TRBV9 - CASSPQGADGNTIYF TGTGCCAGCAGCCCACAGGGGGCGGATGGAAACACCATATATTTT
TRBJ1-4 TRBD1 TRBV6-6 - CASSLGQSNEKLFF TGTGCCAGCAGTCTGGGACAGAGTAATGAAAAACTGTTTTTT
TRBJ1-2 TRBD1 TRBV2 - CASRASTGYGYTF TGTGCCAGCAGGGCTTCGACAGGGTATGGCTACACCTTC